This T cell receptor beta chain was profiled in a study of cytomegalovirus exposure and HLA in healthy donors. General observations from the study: In vitro data verified a few CMV-associated chains as specific for CMV antigens.

In the case of this clone: Its antigen is unidentified.

This CDR3 is 11 amino acids long. V dropped 3 bases and J dropped 5 bases, with 4 bases sitting between them. CDR1 and CDR2 from the germline V gene are SGHAT and FQNNGV. Amplification used 60 Vbeta primers and 13 Jbeta primers. Repertoires were generated with immunoSEQ multiplex PCR, while TCRdb's copy carries only in-frame clones and drops some. The profile shows under 200,000 clones, roughly 86% of them singletons. The sample consisted of PBMCs. This TCR was recovered from a man aged 40-49 years in good health and CMV-seropositive. The chain is built from TRBV11-2 and TRBJ2-5; D not resolved. Here the CDR3 DNA reads TGTGCCAGCAGCTTCGTGGAGACCCAGTACTTC. It translates to CASSFVETQYF. Using reference TRBV11-2 and TRBJ2-5 for the parts outside the CDR3, the full variable domain is EAGVAQSPRYKIIEKRQSVAFWCNPISGHATLYWYQQILGQGPKLLIQFQNNGVVDDSQLPKDRFSAERLKGVDSTLKIQPAKLEDSAVYLCASSFVETQYFGPGTRLLVL.